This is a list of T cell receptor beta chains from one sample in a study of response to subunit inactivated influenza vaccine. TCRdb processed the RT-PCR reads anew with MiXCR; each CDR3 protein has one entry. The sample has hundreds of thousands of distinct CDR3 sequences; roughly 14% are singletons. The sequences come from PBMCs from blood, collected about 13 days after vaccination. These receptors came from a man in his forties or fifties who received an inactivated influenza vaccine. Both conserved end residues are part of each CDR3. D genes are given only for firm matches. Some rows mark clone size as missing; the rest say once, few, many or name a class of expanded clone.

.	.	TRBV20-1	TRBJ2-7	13	TGCAGTGCTAGGACTTTTCTCTCCTACGAGCAGTACTTC	CSARTFLSYEQYF
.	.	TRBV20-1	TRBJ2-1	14	TGCAGTGCTAGATCACCCGGGGGGCCGGTTGAGCAGTTCTTC	CSARSPGGPVEQFF
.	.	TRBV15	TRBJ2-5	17	TGTGCCACCAGCAGAGATCTAGGGTTCGGGAACCAAGAGACCCAGTACTTC	CATSRDLGFGNQETQYF
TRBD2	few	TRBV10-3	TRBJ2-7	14	TGTGCCATCAGCTCCGGGACTACGGGTTACGAGCAGTACTTC	CAISSGTTGYEQYF
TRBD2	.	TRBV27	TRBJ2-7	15	TGTGCCAGCAGTCTAAGGACTAGGGGTTCCTACGAGCAGTACTTC	CASSLRTRGSYEQYF
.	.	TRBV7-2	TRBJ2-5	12	TGTGCCAGCAGCTTTTCAAAGGAGACCCAGTACTTC	CASSFSKETQYF
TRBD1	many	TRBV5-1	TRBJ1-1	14	TGCGCCAGCAGCCGACAGGGAAGGAGCACTGAAGCTTTCTTT	CASSRQGRSTEAFF
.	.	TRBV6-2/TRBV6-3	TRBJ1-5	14	TGTGCCAGCAGTTACCTTACGGGAAATCAGCCCCAGCATTTT	CASSYLTGNQPQHF
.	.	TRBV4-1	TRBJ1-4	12	TGCGCCAGCAGCCAAGCTTTGGAAAAACTGTTTTTT	CASSQALEKLFF
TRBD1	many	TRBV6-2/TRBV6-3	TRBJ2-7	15	TGTGCCAGCAGCCCCGGGACAGCCGATTATTACGAGCAGTACTTC	CASSPGTADYYEQYF
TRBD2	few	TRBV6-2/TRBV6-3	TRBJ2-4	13	TGTGCCAGCAGAACGGGACTAGCGGGGGGACAGTACTTC	CASRTGLAGGQYF